What follows are 31 T cell receptor beta chains derived from one specimen sequenced in a study of shared clonotypes between healthy human individuals. Sequencing used immunoSEQ multiplex PCR; TCRdb keeps in-frame clones, though not all of them. The sample has some 1,100,000 clones; more than 75% are singletons. The material sequenced was memory CD4+ T cells from PBMCs. Sample subset: CD45RA-negative fraction. These receptors were obtained from a man aged 18 to 29 in good health. Some clones in this sample may be carry-over from other donors' samples.

The chain joins TRBV2 to TRBJ2-5; TRBD1 matches at 8 bases. The J call is doubtful: the DNA matches TRBJ2-7 better. The CDR3 spans 13 residues. Germline V gives CDR1 SNHLY, CDR2 FYNNEI. The CDR3 DNA sequence: TGTGCCGGGGGCAGGGACAGGCCCTACGAGCAGTACTTC. It yields the protein CAGGRDRPYEQYF.

The J gene is TRBJ2-2, the V gene TRBV11-2; 10 bases agree with TRBD2. The J segment lost 0 bases and the V segment lost 4 bases, leaving 2 bases of the junction unmatched. Germline lookup yields CDR1 SGHAT and CDR2 FQNNGV. This CDR3 spans 16 amino acids. The CDR3 nucleotides read TGTGCCAGCAGCTCACTAGCGGGGACGAACACCGGGGAGCTGTTTTTT. Translation gives CASSSLAGTNTGELFF.

The chain joins TRBV19 to TRBJ2-7; TRBD1 agrees at 7 bases. Germline CDR1 reads LNHDA; CDR2 reads SQIVND (reference sequence). V shed 5 bases and J 3 bases; nucleotides not matched to a gene: 7. CDR3 length equals 14 residues. The CDR3: CASSQTGSDYEQYF. The CDR3 DNA reads as TGTGCCAGTAGTCAGACAGGGAGTGACTACGAGCAGTACTTC.

The chain has TRBV10-3 and TRBJ1-2; a possible D gene is TRBD1 (6 bases). The CDR3 is made up of 14 amino acids. Germline V gives CDR1 ENHRY, CDR2 SYGVKD. The V end lost 3 bases, the J end lost 4 bases, and 12 bases lay between the germline ends. The CDR3: CAISDQGSFYGYTF. The CDR3, as DNA: TGTGCCATCAGTGACCAGGGGTCGTTCTATGGCTACACCTTC.

J is TRBJ1-2 and V is TRBV25-1; D is perhaps TRBD1 (6 bases). Per germline, CDR1 MGHDK and CDR2 SYGVNS. This CDR3 contains 13 residues. The V end lost 6 bases, the J end lost 8 bases, and 16 bases lay between the germline ends. CDR3 sequence: CASSATGKGGYTF. CDR3 bases: TGTGCCAGCAGCGCTACAGGGAAGGGGGGCTACACCTTC.

The V and J genes are TRBV5-1 and TRBJ2-3; D might be TRBD1 or TRBD2, each matching 5 bases. V gave up 4 bases and J gave up 11 bases, with 23 bases separating them. This CDR3 has 15 amino acids. Germline CDR1 and CDR2: SGHRS and YFSETQ. DNA for the CDR3: TGCGCCAGCAGCGAGCAACCGGGACCCGAAGGAAAGCAGTATTTT. It translates to CASSEQPGPEGKQYF.

The gene calls are TRBV27 and TRBJ2-3; 9 positions match TRBD1. In germline, CDR1 is MNHEY, CDR2 SMNVEV (reference sequence). V lost 7 bases, J lost 2 bases, and 7 bases stayed unmatched. This CDR3 is built from 15 residues. The chain's CDR3 is CASTSRDRATDTQYF. DNA of the CDR3: TGTGCCAGCACCTCAAGGGACAGGGCCACAGATACGCAGTATTTT.

The chain links TRBV5-1 to TRBJ1-2; 7 nucleotides agree with TRBD1. The CDR3 sequence is 14 residues long. The junction had 4 bases not matched to a gene; V was cut back by 4 bases and J by 1 base. Germline CDR1 and CDR2: SGHRS and YFSETQ. The CDR3 reads CASSPQGDNYGYTF. The CDR3 region has the DNA TGCGCCAGCAGCCCCCAGGGGGATAACTATGGCTACACCTTC.

V gene TRBV29-1 combines with J gene TRBJ2-1; TRBD2 matches 8 bases. This CDR3 region has 16 residues. Germline CDR1 and CDR2: SQVTM and ANQGSEA. V gave up 2 bases and J gave up 7 bases; unmatched junction bases: 13. CDR3 bases: TGCAGCGTTGAATGGCCCGCGGGGGGCTCTCCGAATGAGCAGTTCTTC. This gives the protein CSVEWPAGGSPNEQFF.

The chain carries TRBV6-6 and TRBJ1-5; 10 bases match TRBD1. Trimming at V came to 8 bases and at J to 0 bases, leaving 7 bases not matched to a gene. The CDR3 loop spans 16 amino acids. Looked up from germline, CDR1 is MNHNY and CDR2 is SVGAGI (reference sequence). The CDR3 protein is CASSLRDRGSNQPQHF. The CDR3 DNA is TGTGCCAGCTCCCTCCGGGACAGGGGTAGCAATCAGCCCCAGCATTTT.

On this clone: The same CDR3 can be traced to other DNA sequences in this sample. The chain carries TRBV2 and TRBJ2-7; tentative D call: TRBD1 (6 bases). The CDR3 totals 14 residues. Trimming took 1 base from V and 3 from J, leaving 10 bases between them. Looked up from germline, CDR1 is SNHLY and CDR2 is FYNNEI. In DNA, the CDR3 is TGTGCCAGCAGTGAAGACAGGGCAGGCTACGAGCAGTACTTC. Amino acid sequence: CASSEDRAGYEQYF.

V and J are TRBV29-1 and TRBJ1-5; D is uncertain. Trimming shortened V by 3 bases and J by 9 bases, and 12 bases separated the two germline ends. Germline V gene data show CDR1 as SQVTM and CDR2 as ANQGSEA. The CDR3 loop spans 12 amino acids. CDR3: CSVERWSLPQHF. The CDR3 DNA follows: TGCAGCGTTGAGCGGTGGAGTCTGCCCCAGCATTTT.

The chain recombines TRBV6-6 with TRBJ2-2; D is unresolved. Germline V CDR1 and CDR2: MNHNY, SVGAGI (reference sequence). The CDR3 consists of 14 residues. Deletions cut 8 bases from V and 0 bases from J, with 10 bases between. In DNA, the CDR3 is TGTGCCAGCTTCCTCCTAGCGAACACCGGGGAGCTGTTTTTT. Protein sequence: CASFLLANTGELFF.

This clone has at least ten counts. The chain is built from TRBV15 and TRBJ2-7; TRBD2 matches 10 bases. The CDR3 is 14 amino acids. The V segment lost 1 base and the J segment 6 bases; nucleotides outside the gene matches: 3. Germline V CDR1 and CDR2: LNHNV, YYDKDF (reference sequence). CDR3 nucleotide sequence: TGTGCCACCAGCAGAGCTAGCGGGAGTATCGAGCAGTACTTC. Translation: CATSRASGSIEQYF.

The genes are TRBV30 and TRBJ2-2, with TRBD2 as a possible D gene (6 bases). The germline V and J ends were trimmed by 2 bases and 0 bases, with 7 bases remaining between them. Germline values: CDR1 GTSNPN, CDR2 SVGIG (reference sequence). The CDR3 covers 14 residues. CDR3: CAWSRGSNTGELFF. The CDR3 region has the DNA TGTGCCTGGAGTCGGGGGTCGAACACCGGGGAGCTGTTTTTT.

This chain connects TRBV29-1 to TRBJ1-1; D is undetermined. V was cut by 4 bases and J by 0 bases, with 15 bases left in between. The CDR3 loop spans 15 amino acids. Germline CDR1 SQVTM, CDR2 ANQGSEA. CDR3 in DNA: TGCAGCGTTGGGTCGGCCAGGCCTATGAACACTGAAGCTTTCTTT. It translates to CSVGSARPMNTEAFF.

The chain combines TRBV9 with TRBJ2-1; D may be TRBD2 (6 bases). Germline V gives CDR1 SGDLS, CDR2 YYNGEE. Deletions cut 0 bases from V and 7 bases from J, with 11 bases between. The CDR3 covers 14 residues. The CDR3 loop reads CASSVAGGLNEQFF. CDR3 DNA: TGTGCCAGCAGCGTAGCAGGCGGACTAAATGAGCAGTTCTTC.

This clone was observed once. The gene calls are TRBV6-5 and TRBJ2-5; TRBD2 matches at 9 bases. Judging by the DNA end, TRBJ2-7 fits better; the J call may be wrong. Per the germline V gene, CDR1 is MNHEY and CDR2 is SVGAGI. This CDR3 has 14 residues. The CDR3 here is CAVLAGASSDEQYF. Written as DNA, the CDR3 is TGTGCCGTACTAGCGGGTGCCTCGTCCGACGAGCAGTACTTC.

Comments on this clone: Other DNA sequences in this sample translate to the same CDR3. V gene TRBV6-5 combines with J gene TRBJ2-7; a weak D match, TRBD2 (6 bases). The CDR3 covers 14 residues. V lost 5 bases and J lost 0, with 11 bases in between. The germline V gene has CDR1 MNHEY and CDR2 SVGAGI. CDR3 nucleotides: TGTGCCAGCAGTATCAGGAGGGGCTCCTACGAGCAGTACTTC. It is translated as CASSIRRGSYEQYF.

The rearrangement joins TRBV5-1 to TRBJ1-4; D gene ambiguous. The ends were cut back, 0 bases at V and 7 bases at J, with 10 bases in the middle. The CDR3 covers 14 residues. Per the germline V gene, CDR1 is SGHRS and CDR2 is YFSETQ. CDR3 sequence (DNA): TGCGCCAGCAGCTTGGGGGCGCTGGGTGAAAAACTGTTTTTT. It is translated as CASSLGALGEKLFF.

The chain couples TRBV27 to TRBJ2-1, with 7 bases matching TRBD2. Germline CDR1 reads MNHEY; CDR2 reads SMNVEV (reference sequence). CDR3 length: 16 residues. The V and J ends lost 2 bases and 4 bases, in that order; junction bases with no gene match: 8. The CDR3 reads CASSLRGVTDYNEQFF. For the CDR3, the DNA is TGTGCCAGCAGTTTACGGGGGGTGACAGATTACAATGAGCAGTTCTTC.

This sequence joins TRBV7-6 and TRBJ2-6; D gene ambiguous. The CDR3 runs 15 residues. The V gene's germline CDR1 is SGHVS and CDR2 FNYEAQ. V was pared by 5 bases and J by 2 bases, with 10 bases between. For the CDR3, the DNA is TGTGCCAGCAGCCCCCCTGGGGCTGGGGCCAACGTCCTGACTTTC. This sequence encodes CASSPPGAGANVLTF.

The V call is TRBV5-1, the J call TRBJ2-1, with TRBD2 matching over 10 bases. Per the germline V gene, CDR1 is SGHRS and CDR2 is YFSETQ. CDR3 length: 16 amino acids. J was trimmed by 6 bases and V by 4 bases; bases with no gene match: 10. The CDR3 sequence: CASSASGGLSGNEQFF. Written as DNA, the CDR3 is TGCGCCAGCAGCGCTAGCGGGGGTCTTTCTGGCAATGAGCAGTTCTTC. Full variable domain (rest looked up from reference TRBV5-1 and TRBJ2-1): KAGVTQTPRYLIKTRGQQVTLSCSPISGHRSVSWYQQTPGQGLQFLFEYFSETQRNKGNFPGRFSGRQFSNSRSEMNVSTLELGDSALYLCASSASGGLSGNEQFFGPGTRLTVL.

This clone was detected ten times or more. The J gene is TRBJ1-2, the V gene TRBV5-6; a weak D match, TRBD1 (5 bases). The V end lost 4 bases, the J end lost 8 bases, and 15 bases lay between the germline ends. Looked up from germline, CDR1 is SGHDT and CDR2 is YYEEEE. This CDR3 spans 13 amino acids. In DNA, the CDR3 is TGTGCCAGCAGCCTGGGCAGGGTAGGAGGCTACACCTTC. Translation gives CASSLGRVGGYTF.

The rearrangement links TRBV7-9 to TRBJ1-1, with TRBD1 matching 10 bases. J lost 0 bases, V lost 5 bases, and 6 bases had no gene match. The germline CDR1 and CDR2 sequences are SEHNR and FQNEAQ (reference sequence). The CDR3 extends over 16 amino acids. The CDR3 DNA reads TGTGCCAGCAGCCCGGGACAGGGGACTATGAACACTGAAGCTTTCTTT. Protein: CASSPGQGTMNTEAFF.

This clone was recorded a few times. V is TRBV5-4 and J is TRBJ2-1; 8 nucleotides align to TRBD2. This CDR3 spans 15 amino acids. Looked up from germline, CDR1 is SGHNT and CDR2 is YYREEE (reference sequence). The trim removed 4 bases at V and 7 bases at J, leaving 10 bases unmatched. CDR3 loop: CASSPPGLGRNEQFF. CDR3 sequence (DNA): TGTGCCAGCAGCCCCCCGGGACTAGGTAGGAATGAGCAGTTCTTC.

In this sample, this clone turned up once. V and J are TRBV5-1 and TRBJ2-5; 15 bases match TRBD2. J lost 5 bases, V lost 2 bases, and 13 bases had no gene match. CDR1 and CDR2 (germline): SGHRS, YFSETQ. The CDR3 has 19 amino acids. CDR3 amino acids: CASSFPRTSGRATGETQYF. The CDR3 DNA is TGCGCCAGCAGCTTCCCGCGGACTAGCGGGAGGGCCACGGGGGAGACCCAGTACTTC.

This chain connects TRBV11-3 to TRBJ2-3, with a weak D call TRBD1 (5 bases). Trimming stripped 1 base from V and 5 bases from J, with 13 bases between. CDR1 and CDR2 (germline): SGHNT, YENEEA. The CDR3 has 15 amino acids. CDR3 DNA: TGTGCCAGCAGCTTAGTGGTTCGCAGGGAAGATACGCAGTATTTT. As protein: CASSLVVRREDTQYF.

The chain recombines TRBV4-3 with TRBJ2-7; 7 bases are shared with TRBD2. Trimming cost V 1 base and J 4 bases; bases outside gene matches: 7. The germline V gene has CDR1 LGHNA and CDR2 YSLEER. This CDR3 region has 15 residues. As DNA, the CDR3 is TGCGCCAGCAGCCAAGCTGCGGGAGTTTGGTACGAGCAGTACTTC. Amino acids: CASSQAAGVWYEQYF.

The chain employs TRBV5-1 and TRBJ2-5; tentatively, D is TRBD2 (5 bases). The V end lost 2 bases, the J end lost 2 bases, and 22 bases lay between the germline ends. Per the germline V gene, CDR1 is SGHRS and CDR2 is YFSETQ. CDR3 length: 18 residues. CDR3 sequence: CASSLSTVSGANQETQYF. The CDR3 coding sequence is TGCGCCAGCAGCTTAAGTACGGTGAGCGGAGCAAATCAAGAGACCCAGTACTTC.

The chain recombines TRBV28 with TRBJ2-1; no reliable D call. CDR3 length equals 12 residues. The germline CDR1 and CDR2 sequences are MDHEN and SYDVKM. The V end was cut by 2 bases, the J end by 9 bases, with 8 bases between. This CDR3 is CASSLTDSEQFF. Written as DNA, the CDR3 is TGTGCCAGCAGTTTAACTGATTCTGAGCAGTTCTTC.